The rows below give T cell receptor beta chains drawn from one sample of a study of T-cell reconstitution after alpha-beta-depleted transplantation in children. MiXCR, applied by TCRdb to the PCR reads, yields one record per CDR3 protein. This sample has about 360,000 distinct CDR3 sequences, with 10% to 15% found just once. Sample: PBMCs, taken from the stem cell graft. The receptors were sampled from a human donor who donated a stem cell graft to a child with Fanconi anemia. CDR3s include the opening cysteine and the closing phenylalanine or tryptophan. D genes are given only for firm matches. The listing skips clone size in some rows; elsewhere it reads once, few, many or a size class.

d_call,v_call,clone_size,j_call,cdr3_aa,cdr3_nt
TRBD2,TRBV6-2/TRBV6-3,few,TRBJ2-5,CATLSERGVETQYF,TGTGCCACCCTATCGGAGCGGGGGGTTGAGACCCAGTACTTC
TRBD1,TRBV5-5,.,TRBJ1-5,CASSPGQGTHQPQHF,TGTGCCAGCAGTCCCGGACAGGGAACCCATCAGCCCCAGCATTTT
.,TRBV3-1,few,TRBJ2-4,CASSQDLAGNIQYF,TGTGCCAGCAGCCAAGATCTCGCAGGAAACATTCAGTACTTC
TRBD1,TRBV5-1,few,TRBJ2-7,CASSETGMSYEQYF,TGCGCCAGCAGCGAGACAGGGATGTCCTACGAGCAGTACTTC
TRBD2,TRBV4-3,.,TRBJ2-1,CASSQDRGVLNEQFF,TGCGCCAGCAGCCAAGACCGGGGGGTACTTAATGAGCAGTTCTTC
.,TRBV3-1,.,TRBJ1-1,CASSQKGMYTEAFF,TGTGCCAGCAGCCAAAAGGGCATGTACACTGAAGCTTTCTTT
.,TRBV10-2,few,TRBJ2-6,CATSDPGAGANVLTF,TGCGCCACCTCCGACCCGGGGGCTGGGGCCAACGTCCTGACTTTC
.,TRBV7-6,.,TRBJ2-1,CASSLLWRGENNEQFF,TGTGCCAGCAGCTTATTATGGCGGGGCGAGAACAATGAGCAGTTCTTC
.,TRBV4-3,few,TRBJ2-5,CASSQDPRAEETQYF,TGCGCCAGCAGCCAAGACCCCAGGGCGGAAGAGACCCAGTACTTC
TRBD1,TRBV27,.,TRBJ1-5,CASSADRGSNQPQHF,TGTGCCAGCAGTGCCGACAGGGGAAGCAATCAGCCCCAGCATTTT
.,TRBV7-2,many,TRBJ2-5,CASSRRLQGAETQYF,TGTGCCAGCAGCCGAAGGCTACAGGGAGCGGAGACCCAGTACTTC
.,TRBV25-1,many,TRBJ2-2,CASSWFGNTGELFF,TGTGCCAGCAGTTGGTTCGGGAACACCGGGGAGCTGTTTTTT
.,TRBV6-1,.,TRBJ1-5,CASSLSPPGGAMMPQHF,TGTGCCAGCAGTCTGTCCCCTCCGGGCGGGGCAATGATGCCCCAGCATTTT
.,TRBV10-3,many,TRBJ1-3,CAISDVDYTIYF,TGTGCCATCAGTGATGTCGACTACACCATATATTTT
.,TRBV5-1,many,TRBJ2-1,CASSLRVYNEQFF,TGCGCCAGCAGCTTGCGGGTCTACAATGAGCAGTTCTTC
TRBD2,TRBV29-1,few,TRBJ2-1,CSVEGAGGQEDEQFF,TGCAGCGTTGAAGGCGCGGGGGGGCAGGAGGATGAGCAGTTCTTC
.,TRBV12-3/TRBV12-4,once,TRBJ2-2,CASRVYTGELFF,TGTGCCAGCAGAGTGTACACCGGGGAGCTGTTTTTT
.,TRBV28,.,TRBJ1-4,CASSLLDSTNEKLFF,TGTGCCAGCAGCCTATTGGACAGTACTAATGAAAAACTGTTTTTT
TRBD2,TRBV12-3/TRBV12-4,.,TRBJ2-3,CASSPPRGGLSTDTQYF,TGTGCCAGCAGTCCGCCACGGGGGGGGCTCAGCACAGATACGCAGTATTTT
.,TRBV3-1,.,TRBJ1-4,CASSQDGYGDATNEKLFF,TGTGCCAGCAGCCAAGATGGGTATGGAGATGCAACTAATGAAAAACTGTTTTTT
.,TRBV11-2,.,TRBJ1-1,CASSFWTAGGTEAFF,TGTGCCAGCAGCTTCTGGACCGCCGGAGGAACTGAAGCTTTCTTT
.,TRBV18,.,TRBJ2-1,CASSQGQSPGAYNEQFF,TGTGCCAGCTCACAAGGACAGTCCCCAGGTGCTTACAATGAGCAGTTCTTC
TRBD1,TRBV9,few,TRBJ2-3,CASSGRDRGLTDTQYF,TGTGCCAGCAGCGGCCGGGACAGGGGATTAACAGATACGCAGTATTTT
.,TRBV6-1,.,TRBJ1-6,CASSPTFRDSPLHF,TGTGCCAGCAGTCCTACTTTCCGGGATTCACCCCTCCACTTT
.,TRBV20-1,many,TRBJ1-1,CSARTYLNTEAFF,TGCAGTGCTAGGACCTACTTGAACACTGAAGCTTTCTTT
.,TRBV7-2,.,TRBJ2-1,CASSLQGRGSTEQFF,TGTGCCAGCAGTTTACAGGGAAGAGGTAGTACTGAGCAGTTCTTC
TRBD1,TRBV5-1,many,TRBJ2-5,CASKVQGASETQYF,TGCGCCAGCAAGGTACAGGGGGCGAGTGAGACCCAGTACTTC
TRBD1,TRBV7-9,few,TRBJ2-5,CASSPGTGEGETQYF,TGTGCCAGCAGCCCCGGGACAGGGGAAGGAGAGACCCAGTACTTC
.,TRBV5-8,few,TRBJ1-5,CASSLDWNQPQHF,TGTGCCAGCAGCCTGGACTGGAATCAGCCCCAGCATTTT
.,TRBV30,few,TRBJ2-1,CAWEGGQSYNEQFF,TGTGCCTGGGAGGGGGGGCAATCCTACAATGAGCAGTTCTTC
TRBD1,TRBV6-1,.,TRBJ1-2,CASRDSRGRNYGYTF,TGTGCCAGCAGAGATTCCAGGGGGAGGAACTATGGCTACACCTTC
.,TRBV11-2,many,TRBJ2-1,CASRNPGRFNEQFF,TGTGCCAGCAGAAACCCGGGACGGTTTAATGAGCAGTTCTTC
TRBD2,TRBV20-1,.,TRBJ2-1,CSALKSGGANEQFF,TGCAGTGCCCTCAAAAGCGGGGGGGCGAATGAGCAGTTCTTC
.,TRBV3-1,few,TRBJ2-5,CASSPRGAGTQYF,TGTGCCAGCAGCCCCCGGGGAGCGGGGACCCAGTACTTC
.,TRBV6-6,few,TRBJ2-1,CASSPRMHEQFF,TGTGCCAGCAGCCCCAGGATGCATGAGCAGTTCTTC
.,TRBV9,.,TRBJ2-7,CASSAGLANYEQYF,TGTGCCAGCAGCGCGGGGCTAGCCAACTACGAGCAGTACTTC
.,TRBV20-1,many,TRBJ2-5,CSARKGETQYF,TGCAGTGCTAGAAAGGGAGAGACCCAGTACTTC
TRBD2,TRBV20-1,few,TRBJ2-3,CSAARTSSDTQYF,TGCAGTGCCGCGAGGACTAGCTCAGATACGCAGTATTTT
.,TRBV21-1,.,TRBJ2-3,CASSKAATVRTDTQYF,TGTGCCAGCAGCAAAGCCGCGACAGTCCGCACAGATACGCAGTATTTT
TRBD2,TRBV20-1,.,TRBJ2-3,CSARDRGLAGKSTDTQYF,TGCAGTGCTAGAGATCGGGGACTAGCGGGGAAATCCACAGATACGCAGTATTTT
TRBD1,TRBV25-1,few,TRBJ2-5,CASTEVGTGIETQYF,TGTGCCAGCACCGAAGTCGGGACAGGGATAGAGACCCAGTACTTC
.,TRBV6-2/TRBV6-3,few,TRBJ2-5,CASSRLRQIQETQYF,TGTGCCAGCAGTCGCCTCAGACAGATACAAGAGACCCAGTACTTC
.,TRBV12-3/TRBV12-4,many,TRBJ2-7,CASSTPRSYEQYF,TGTGCCAGCAGCACGCCCAGGTCATACGAGCAGTACTTC
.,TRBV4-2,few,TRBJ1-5,CASSQDQGNNQPQHF,TGTGCCAGCAGCCAAGATCAGGGGAACAATCAGCCCCAGCATTTT
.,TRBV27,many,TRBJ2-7,CASSLGRVYEQYF,TGTGCCAGCAGTCTCGGACGGGTTTACGAGCAGTACTTC
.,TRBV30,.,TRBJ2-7,CAWSTRLGYEQYF,TGTGCCTGGAGTACACGACTAGGCTACGAGCAGTACTTC
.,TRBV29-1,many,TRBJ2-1,CSVEGPQTYNEQFF,TGCAGCGTTGAAGGTCCCCAGACCTACAATGAGCAGTTCTTC
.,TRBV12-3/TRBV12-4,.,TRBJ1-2,CASSMTAYGYTF,TGTGCCAGCAGTATGACAGCGTATGGCTACACCTTC